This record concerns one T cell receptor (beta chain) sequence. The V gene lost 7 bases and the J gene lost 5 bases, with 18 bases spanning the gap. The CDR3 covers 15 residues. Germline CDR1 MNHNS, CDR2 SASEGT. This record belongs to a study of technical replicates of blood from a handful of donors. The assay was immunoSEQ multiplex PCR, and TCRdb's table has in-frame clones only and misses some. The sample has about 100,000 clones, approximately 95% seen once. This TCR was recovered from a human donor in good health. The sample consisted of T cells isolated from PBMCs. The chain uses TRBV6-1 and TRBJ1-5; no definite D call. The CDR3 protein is CASIQKGGSYQPQHF. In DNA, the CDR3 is TGTGCCAGCATTCAAAAGGGAGGGTCGTATCAGCCCCAGCATTTT.